This T cell receptor beta chain was recorded in a study of blood T cell repertoires in COVID-19. Self-reported history from a screening survey and questionnaire set each donor's cohort. The CDR3 extends over 17 amino acids. In germline, CDR1 is SGHDT, CDR2 YYEEEE. The germline V and J ends were trimmed by 4 bases and 3 bases, with 20 bases remaining between them. Methods used by the authors: Amplification with reference gene primers provided the estimates of nucleated cell counts. TCRdb keeps only in-frame clones here, not all; method: immunoSEQ multiplex PCR. V and J calls and clone size are copied from that table; D and trimming were computed from the DNA. The table records some 200,000 clones, 86% of them present only once.

Sequenced material: PBMCs or T cells enriched from blood (not recorded which). This clonotype originated in a woman between 40 and 55 years old with acute COVID-19. The chain is built from TRBV5-6 and TRBJ2-1, with D maybe TRBD1 (6 bases). CDR3 bases: TGTGCCAGCAGCCTAGATTCAACAGGGTTCGGCTACAATGAGCAGTTCTTC. The encoded protein is CASSLDSTGFGYNEQFF.